Listed below are T cell receptor beta chains from one sample, sequenced in a study of Ad26.COV2.S vaccination and SARS-CoV-2 variants. Data came from immunoSEQ multiplex PCR; TCRdb stores just in-frame clones and leaves some out. Of around 370,000 clones listed, 80% to 90% are singletons. The starting material was peripheral blood, obtained in a trial of Ad26.COV2.S vaccine versus placebo. These receptors were obtained from a person between 18 and 59 years old who received the Ad26.COV2.S COVID-19 vaccine or a placebo. Both conserved end residues are part of each CDR3.

v_gene	j_gene	CDR3aa
TRBV6-1	TRBJ2-5	CASSEEGRVGETQYF
TRBV7-8	TRBJ1-6	CASSLGRGARRNSPLHF
TRBV6-4	TRBJ1-5	CASSDRDRAPYSNQPQHF
TRBV5-1	TRBJ2-7	CASSLAPQGGYEQYF
TRBV10-1	TRBJ2-1	CASSGHHTVSSYNEQFF
TRBV6-6	TRBJ2-7	CASSYGTETYEQYF
TRBV6-6	TRBJ2-3	CASSYGGGHTDTQYF
TRBV7-9	TRBJ2-2	CASSSTANTGELFF
TRBV18	TRBJ2-5	CASSPRTGRETQYF
TRBV4-1	TRBJ2-1	CASSQGSGGRVEQFF
TRBV11-2	TRBJ1-1	CASSSDRVNTEAFF
TRBV7-9	TRBJ2-2	CASSTGTTNTGELFF
TRBV6-5	TRBJ2-1	CASSYGEDQFF
TRBV9	TRBJ1-6	CARGGWQNNSPLHF
TRBV24-1	TRBJ2-1	CATSDFREQFF
TRBV10-3	TRBJ1-2	CAISVSAGRTYGYTF
TRBV18	TRBJ2-1	CASSPRTADNEQFF
TRBV2	TRBJ1-2	CASEGEDGYTF
TRBV18	TRBJ2-7	CASSPVIYEQYF
TRBV6-4	TRBJ1-4	CASETQGGEKLFF
TRBV4-1	TRBJ2-7	CASSQDFRPTEQYF
TRBV19	TRBJ1-5	CASRERNQPQHF
TRBV6-5	TRBJ1-3	CASSNRGNTIYF
TRBV12-3/TRBV12-4	TRBJ1-1	CASSLSQRTEAFF
TRBV28	TRBJ2-1	CASSLPPTVLPTNEQFF
TRBV7-9	TRBJ1-1	CASSPGTRNTEAFF
TRBV6-5	TRBJ2-1	CASSRTSGNEQFF
TRBV27	TRBJ1-1	CASNPRPGEGTEAFF
TRBV5-5	TRBJ1-2	CASSDRVDTF
TRBV10-2	TRBJ1-1	CVSSVSLSYTEAFF
TRBV6-2/TRBV6-3	TRBJ2-3	CASSLKRGGSPDTQYF
TRBV11-3	TRBJ2-5	CASSQTPSETQYF
TRBV4-1	TRBJ2-2	CASSQELARRGTGELFF
TRBV4-3	TRBJ1-6	CASSQGQRSNSPLHF
TRBV10-3	TRBJ2-7	CATKKGLAGVDEQYF
TRBV4-3	TRBJ1-2	CASSQDNREFYGYTF
TRBV3-1/TRBV3-2	TRBJ2-7	CASSQKDIRYEQYF
TRBV7-2	TRBJ1-1	CASSSPGSGAFF
TRBV29-1	TRBJ2-2	CIGGGRGPGELFF
TRBV10-3	TRBJ2-7	CAISEGLGGAEQYF
TRBV6-5	TRBJ1-5	CASRGDGPSNQPQHF
TRBV6-5	TRBJ1-5	CASSYSSDSVPQHF
TRBV3-1/TRBV3-2	TRBJ2-3	CASSGANTDTQYF
TRBV6-2/TRBV6-3	TRBJ2-7	CASSTRLSWNSYEQYF
TRBV19	TRBJ2-7	CASSKPGQGAYEQYF
TRBV7-2	TRBJ2-7	CASSRLDLKQYF
TRBV28	TRBJ2-7	CASSTGEKYEQYF